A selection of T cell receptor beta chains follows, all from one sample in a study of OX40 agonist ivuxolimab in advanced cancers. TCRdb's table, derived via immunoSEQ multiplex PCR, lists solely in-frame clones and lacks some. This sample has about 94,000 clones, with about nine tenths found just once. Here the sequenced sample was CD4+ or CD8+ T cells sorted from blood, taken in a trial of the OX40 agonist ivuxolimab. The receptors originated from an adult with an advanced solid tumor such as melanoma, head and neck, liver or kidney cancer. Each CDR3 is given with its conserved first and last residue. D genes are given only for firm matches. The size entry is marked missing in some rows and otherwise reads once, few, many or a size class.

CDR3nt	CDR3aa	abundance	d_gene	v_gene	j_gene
TGTGCCAGCAGCCAAGATGGCCAAGAGCAGTACTTC	CASSQDGQEQYF	NA	NA	TRBV4-2	TRBJ2-7
TGCGCCAGCAGCCGGCTAGGGGGGCCGAACACTGAAGCTTTCTTT	CASSRLGGPNTEAFF	NA	NA	TRBV5-1	TRBJ1-1
TGTGCCAGCTCAATGTCGACGGGGAAGGGGAATCAGCCCCAGCATTTT	CASSMSTGKGNQPQHF	NA	NA	TRBV7-2	TRBJ1-5
TGTGCCAGCAGCTTAGAGCAGGGGGACATTCAGTACTTC	CASSLEQGDIQYF	NA	TRBD1	TRBV7-2	TRBJ2-4
TGTGCCAGCAGCCTACGGACACTGTCAGATACGCAGTATTTT	CASSLRTLSDTQYF	NA	NA	TRBV7-3	TRBJ2-3
TGCGCCAGCAGCATCGGGGCTTTGAACACTGAAGCTTTCTTT	CASSIGALNTEAFF	NA	NA	TRBV5-1	TRBJ1-1
TGTGCCAGCAGTTCAGGGGGGGATTTGACCGGGGAGCTGTTTTTT	CASSSGGDLTGELFF	NA	NA	TRBV6-5	TRBJ2-2
TGTGCCAGCAGCTTAAGTGGCGGCTATGGCTACACCTTC	CASSLSGGYGYTF	few	NA	TRBV5-5	TRBJ1-2
TGTGCCTGGAGTGTTGGGCTAGCGGGGGTCTACGAGCAGTACTTC	CAWSVGLAGVYEQYF	NA	TRBD2	TRBV30	TRBJ2-7
TGTGCCAGTAGTACCCGACGGGACACCTCTTTAGCTAACTATGGCTACACCTTC	CASSTRRDTSLANYGYTF	few	NA	TRBV19	TRBJ1-2
TGTGCCAGTAGTCCCCCGGGACTTCAAGAGACCCAGTACTTC	CASSPPGLQETQYF	NA	NA	TRBV19	TRBJ2-5
TGTGCCAGCAGCGCGGATGACAGGGTATGGGAGACCCAGTACTTC	CASSADDRVWETQYF	NA	TRBD1	TRBV7-9	TRBJ2-5
TGTGCCAGCAGCTCATCAGGGGACTATGGCTACACCTTC	CASSSSGDYGYTF	once	NA	TRBV7-2	TRBJ1-2
TGTGCCAGCAGTTACGGGGTCCAGGGGGGGGACAATGAGCAGTTCTTC	CASSYGVQGGDNEQFF	NA	NA	TRBV6-5	TRBJ2-1
TGTGCCAGCAGCTTGGAGAGCGGGACCACTGAAGCTTTCTTT	CASSLESGTTEAFF	few	NA	TRBV5-6	TRBJ1-1
TGCGCCAGCAGCCAAGAAGGGATAGGGGGCGTTTGGGCCGGGGAGCTGTTTTTT	CASSQEGIGGVWAGELFF	NA	TRBD1	TRBV4-1	TRBJ2-2
TGTGCCAGCAGTTGGGGCAGGGGGAGGGAGAATTCACCCCTCCACTTT	CASSWGRGRENSPLHF	NA	TRBD1	TRBV6-5	TRBJ1-6
TGTGCCAGCAGCTATCGACCGGGACGGGAGACCCAGTACTTC	CASSYRPGRETQYF	NA	NA	TRBV7-2	TRBJ2-5
TGCGCCAGCAGCCCCCGGGACTCCGGGTCACCCCTCCACTTT	CASSPRDSGSPLHF	NA	NA	TRBV5-1	TRBJ1-6
TGCGCCAGCAGCGTGGACAATTCACCCCTCCACTTT	CASSVDNSPLHF	NA	NA	TRBV5-1	TRBJ1-6
TGTGCCAGCAGTGGGCTAGCCAATGAGCAGTTCTTC	CASSGLANEQFF	few	NA	TRBV2	TRBJ2-1
TGCAGCGGCTCGACAGGGGGGAACACTGAAGCTTTCTTT	CSGSTGGNTEAFF	NA	TRBD1	TRBV29-1	TRBJ1-1
TGTGCCAGCGCATTAAAGGTGGGGGGCACGTACGAGCAGTACTTC	CASALKVGGTYEQYF	NA	NA	TRBV11-2	TRBJ2-7
TGTGCCACCAGCAGACAAGGGACAGGGTCTGGCTACACCTTC	CATSRQGTGSGYTF	once	TRBD1	TRBV15	TRBJ1-2
TGCGCCAGCAGCCAAGAGACGGGACGAGACAGGGCGCGGGAGCAGTACTTC	CASSQETGRDRAREQYF	once	TRBD1	TRBV4-1	TRBJ2-7
TGTGCCAGCAGCTTGGCAGGAGAGACCCAGTACTTC	CASSLAGETQYF	NA	NA	TRBV5-4	TRBJ2-5
TGCGCCAGCAGCTCGACAGGGGCGAACCAAGAGACCCAGTACTTC	CASSSTGANQETQYF	NA	TRBD1	TRBV5-1	TRBJ2-5